The 15 T cell receptor beta chains below all came from one sample that was sequenced in a study of control samples from healthy donors and cancer patients. Profiled with immunoSEQ multiplex PCR; TCRdb holds only in-frame clones, not every one. Among about 150,000 clones, 94% were seen once, and the ten largest hold approximately 6%. Sequencing was carried out using blood. These receptors were collected from a man aged 40-55 years in good health.

The CDR3 spells CASSLLGAGRGDQPQHF. The CDR3, as DNA: TGTGCCAGCAGTTTATTAGGCGCGGGACGGGGAGACCAGCCCCAGCATTTT. The chain combines TRBV28 with TRBJ1-5; weak D call: TRBD1 (5 bases). The CDR3 sequence is 17 residues long. V lost 1 base to trimming and J lost 7 bases, with 20 bases between them. Germline CDR1 reads MDHEN; CDR2 reads SYDVKM. The full variable domain, its missing parts supplied by reference TRBV28 and TRBJ1-5, is DVKVTQSSRYLVKRTGEKVFLECVQDMDHENMFWYRQDPGLGLRLIYFSYDVKMKEKGDIPEGYSVSREKKERFSLILESASTNQTSMYLCASSLLGAGRGDQPQHFGDGTRLSIL.

The chain links TRBV23-1 to TRBJ1-6; D not certain. TRBV23-1 is noted as an ORF with a role that remains uncertain. This CDR3 spans 16 amino acids. Trimming stripped 4 bases from V and 0 bases from J, with 10 bases between. The CDR3 is CASSRRAVSYNSPLHF. The DNA for the CDR3 is TGCGCCAGCAGTCGACGCGCCGTCTCCTATAATTCACCCCTCCACTTT.

This clone occurred once. This chain joins TRBV12-5 and TRBJ1-1; unclear D gene. The CDR3 spans 14 residues. With 3 bases removed from V and 3 bases from J, the gap between germline ends came to 11 bases. Germline CDR1 reads LGHNT; CDR2 reads FRNRAP. The CDR3 DNA reads as TGTGCTAGTGGTTTATATAGGTCGGACACTGAAGCTTTCTTT. Its protein is CASGLYRSDTEAFF.

The rearrangement joins TRBV5-6 to TRBJ2-3; D unresolved. The length of the CDR3 is 13 residues. CDR1 is SGHDT, CDR2 YYEEEE, per germline. Trimming removed 0 bases from V and 2 bases from J, with 4 bases in between. The CDR3 sequence: CASSLGDTDTQYF. The DNA for the CDR3 is TGTGCCAGCAGCTTGGGGGACACAGATACGCAGTATTTT. The whole variable domain, remainder taken from reference TRBV5-6 and TRBJ2-3, is DAGVTQSPTHLIKTRGQQVTLRCSPKSGHDTVSWYQQALGQGPQFIFQYYEEEERQRGNFPDRFSGHQFPNYSSELNVNALLLGDSALYLCASSLGDTDTQYFGPGTRLTVL.

The gene calls are TRBV12-3 or TRBV12-4 and TRBJ1-2; 7 bases map to TRBD1. This CDR3 spans 12 amino acids. V lost 6 bases, J lost 7 bases, and 5 bases stayed unmatched. CDR3 DNA: TGTGCCAGCAGCCCCGACAGGGCTGGCTACACCTTC. The encoded protein is CASSPDRAGYTF.

The chain couples TRBV29-1 to TRBJ2-7, with TRBD1 matching 8 bases. This CDR3 comprises 13 residues. The germline V gene encodes CDR1 SQVTM and CDR2 ANQGSEA. After removal of 7 bases from V and 4 bases from J, the junction contained 9 bases not matched to a gene. The CDR3 coding sequence is TGCAGCGCCCTGACAGGGGACTTTTACGAGCAGTACTTC. Translation: CSALTGDFYEQYF.

The chain combines TRBV28 with TRBJ1-5; D not resolved. Deletions cut 10 bases from V and 4 bases from J, with 14 bases between. The CDR3 has 13 residues. The V gene's germline CDR1 is MDHEN and CDR2 SYDVKM. Here the CDR3 DNA reads TGTGCCATCAAAACGGGCCATAATCAGCCCCAGCATTTT. Protein sequence: CAIKTGHNQPQHF.

This rearrangement joins TRBV5-6 to TRBJ2-6; 8 nucleotides agree with TRBD2. Germline CDR1 is SGHDT and CDR2 is YYEEEE. CDR3 length: 19 residues. Losses at the gene ends were 0 bases for V and 0 bases for J; bases not matched to a gene: 8. The CDR3 coding sequence is TGTGCCAGCAGCTTGGTCGTAGCGGGGCGATACTCTGGGGCCAACGTCCTGACTTTC. Its protein is CASSLVVAGRYSGANVLTF.

The chain recombines TRBV18 with TRBJ2-7; D is perhaps TRBD1 (6 bases). The V gene lost 3 bases and the J gene lost 2 bases, with 11 bases spanning the gap. CDR1 is KGHSH, CDR2 LQKENI, per germline. This CDR3 has 14 amino acids. The CDR3 loop is CASSPTAGAYEQYF. The CDR3 DNA is TGTGCCAGCTCACCCACGGCAGGGGCCTACGAGCAGTACTTC.

This clone occurred once. This rearrangement joins TRBV4-1 to TRBJ2-7, with D unclear. The CDR3 totals 19 residues. V lost 1 base to trimming and J lost 0 bases, with 22 bases between them. The germline gives CDR1 MGHRA, CDR2 YSYEKL. For the CDR3, the DNA is TGCGCCAGCAGCCAAGGAACAGATGGCCACGGAAGCAGCTCCTACGAGCAGTACTTC. Translating gives CASSQGTDGHGSSSYEQYF.

This clone appeared a single time. J is TRBJ2-3 and V is TRBV5-1, with D possibly matching TRBD2 (5 bases). V was shortened by 4 bases and J by 5 bases, with 17 bases between the two germline ends. Germline V gene lookup returns CDR1 SGHRS and CDR2 YFSETQ. The CDR3 consists of 15 residues. The chain's CDR3 is CASSHDGNPGDTQYF. The CDR3 coding sequence is TGCGCCAGCAGCCACGACGGGAATCCAGGAGATACGCAGTATTTT.

This clone has only one observation. The chain is built from TRBV6-5 and TRBJ1-2; 7 bases map to TRBD1. The CDR3 is 15 residues long. Germline CDR1 MNHEY, CDR2 SVGAGI. The junction had 11 bases not matched to a gene; V was cut back by 6 bases and J by 4 bases. The DNA for the CDR3 is TGTGCCAGCAGCCCGACAGGGCGATATGGCTATGGCTACACCTTC. This translates into CASSPTGRYGYGYTF.

The chain links TRBV10-3 to TRBJ1-3; the D gene is possibly TRBD1 (5 bases). The CDR3 is 13 residues long. The ends were cut back, 0 bases at V and 8 bases at J, with 8 bases in the middle. Looked up from germline, CDR1 is ENHRY and CDR2 is SYGVKD. The CDR3 protein is CAISESKGDTIYF. CDR3 nucleotide sequence: TGTGCCATCAGTGAGTCGAAAGGGGACACCATATATTTT.

The chain joins TRBV6-5 to TRBJ2-7, with 7 positions matching TRBD2. The V gene end was trimmed by 0 bases and the J gene end by 6 bases; junction bases not matched to a gene: 2. The germline gives CDR1 MNHEY, CDR2 SVGAGI. The CDR3 spans 13 residues. CDR3 in DNA: TGTGCCAGCAGTTACTCGGGGGGGACCGAGCAGTACTTC. Translating gives CASSYSGGTEQYF.

The chain recombines TRBV30 with TRBJ1-2; D remains ambiguous. The germline gives CDR1 GTSNPN, CDR2 SVGIG (reference sequence). The CDR3 has 13 amino acids. V lost 1 base and J lost 2, with 8 bases in between. The CDR3 protein is CAWSENGNYGYTF. For the CDR3, the DNA is TGTGCCTGGAGTGAAAACGGGAACTATGGCTACACCTTC.